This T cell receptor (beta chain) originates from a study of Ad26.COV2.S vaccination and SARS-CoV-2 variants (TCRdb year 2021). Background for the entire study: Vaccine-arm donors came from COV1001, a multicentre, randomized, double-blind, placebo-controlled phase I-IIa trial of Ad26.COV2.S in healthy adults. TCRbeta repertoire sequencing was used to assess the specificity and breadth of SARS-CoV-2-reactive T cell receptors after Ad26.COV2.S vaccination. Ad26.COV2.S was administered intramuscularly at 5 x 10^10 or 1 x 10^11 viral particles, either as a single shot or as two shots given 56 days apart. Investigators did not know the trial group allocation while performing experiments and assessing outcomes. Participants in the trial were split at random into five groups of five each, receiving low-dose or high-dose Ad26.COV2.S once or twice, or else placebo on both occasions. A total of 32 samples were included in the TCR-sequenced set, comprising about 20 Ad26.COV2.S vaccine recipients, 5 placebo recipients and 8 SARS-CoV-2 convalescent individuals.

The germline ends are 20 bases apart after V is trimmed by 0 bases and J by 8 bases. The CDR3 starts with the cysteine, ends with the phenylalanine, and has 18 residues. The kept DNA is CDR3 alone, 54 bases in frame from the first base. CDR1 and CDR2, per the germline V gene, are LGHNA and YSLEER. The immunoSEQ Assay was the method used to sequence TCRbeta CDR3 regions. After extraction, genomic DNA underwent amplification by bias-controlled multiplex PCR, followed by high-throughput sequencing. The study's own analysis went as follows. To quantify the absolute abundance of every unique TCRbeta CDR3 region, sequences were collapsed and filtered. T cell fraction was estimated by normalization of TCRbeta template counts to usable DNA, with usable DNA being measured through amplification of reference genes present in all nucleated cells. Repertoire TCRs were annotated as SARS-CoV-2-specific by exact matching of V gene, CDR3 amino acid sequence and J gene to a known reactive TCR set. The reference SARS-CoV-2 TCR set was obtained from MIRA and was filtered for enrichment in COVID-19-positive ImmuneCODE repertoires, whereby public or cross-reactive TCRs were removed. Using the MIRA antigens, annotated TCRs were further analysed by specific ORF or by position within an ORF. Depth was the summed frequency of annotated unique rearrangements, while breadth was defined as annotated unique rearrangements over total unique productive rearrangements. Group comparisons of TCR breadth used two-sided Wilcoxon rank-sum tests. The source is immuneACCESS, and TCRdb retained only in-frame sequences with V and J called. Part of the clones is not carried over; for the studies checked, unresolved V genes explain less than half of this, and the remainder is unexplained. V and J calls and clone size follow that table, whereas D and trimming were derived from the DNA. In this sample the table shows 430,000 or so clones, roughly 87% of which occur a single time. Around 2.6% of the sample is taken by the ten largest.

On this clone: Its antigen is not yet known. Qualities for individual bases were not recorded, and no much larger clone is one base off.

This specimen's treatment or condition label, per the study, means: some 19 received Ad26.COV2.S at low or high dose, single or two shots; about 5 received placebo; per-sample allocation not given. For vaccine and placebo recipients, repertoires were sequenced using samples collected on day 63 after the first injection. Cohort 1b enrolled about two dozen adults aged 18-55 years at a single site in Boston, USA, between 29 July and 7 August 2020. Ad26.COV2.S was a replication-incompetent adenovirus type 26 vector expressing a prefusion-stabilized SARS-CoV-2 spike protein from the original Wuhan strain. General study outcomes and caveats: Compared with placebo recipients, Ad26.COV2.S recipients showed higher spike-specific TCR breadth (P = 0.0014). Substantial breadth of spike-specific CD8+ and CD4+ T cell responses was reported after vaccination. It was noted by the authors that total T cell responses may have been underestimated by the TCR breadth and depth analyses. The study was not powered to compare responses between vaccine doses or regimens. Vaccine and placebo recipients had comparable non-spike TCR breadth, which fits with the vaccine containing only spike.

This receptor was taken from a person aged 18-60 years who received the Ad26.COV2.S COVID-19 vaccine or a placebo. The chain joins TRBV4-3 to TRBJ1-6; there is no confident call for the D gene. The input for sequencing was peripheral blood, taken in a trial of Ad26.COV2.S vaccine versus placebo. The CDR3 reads CASSQDLAERRIDSPLHF. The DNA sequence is TGCGCCAGCAGCCAAGATTTAGCAGAAAGAAGGATAGATTCACCCCTCCACTTT.